A selection of T cell receptor beta chains follows, all from one sample in a study of OX40 agonist ivuxolimab in advanced cancers. This table comes from immunoSEQ multiplex PCR, and its TCRdb copy is limited to in-frame clones, with some not included. This sample has under 80,000 clones; 85% occur once, and the top ten carry 0.5% to 0.6%. The sample consisted of CD4+ or CD8+ T cells sorted from blood, taken in a trial of the OX40 agonist ivuxolimab. The receptors derive from an adult with an advanced solid tumor such as melanoma, head and neck, liver or kidney cancer. Both conserved end residues are trimmed from each CDR3. Clone size appears in some rows only: once, few, many, or a class for an expanded clone.

clone size: NA
V gene: TRBV5-1
J gene: TRBJ2-7
CDR3 protein: ASSLAALGDYYEQY

clone size: NA
V gene: TRBV9
J gene: TRBJ2-7
CDR3 protein: ASSVALFSYSYEQY

clone size: many
V gene: TRBV4-2
J gene: TRBJ1-1
CDR3 protein: ASSQAGRATEAF

clone size: NA
V gene: TRBV5-1
J gene: TRBJ1-5
CDR3 protein: ASSLGHLEH

clone size: NA
V gene: TRBV2
J gene: TRBJ2-2
CDR3 protein: ASGGRGEAGELF

clone size: NA
V gene: TRBV7-2
J gene: NA
CDR3 protein: ASSPDEGYYEQY

clone size: NA
V gene: TRBV6-1
J gene: TRBJ2-7
CDR3 protein: ASSEGILYEQY

clone size: NA
V gene: TRBV5-8
J gene: TRBJ1-6
CDR3 protein: ASSLANGYNSPLH

clone size: NA
V gene: TRBV19
J gene: TRBJ1-4
CDR3 protein: ASYGTANEKLF

clone size: NA
V gene: TRBV19
J gene: TRBJ2-3
CDR3 protein: ASSIPSGPSTDTQY

clone size: NA
V gene: TRBV30
J gene: TRBJ1-5
CDR3 protein: AWNAGDNQPQH

clone size: NA
V gene: TRBV7-3
J gene: TRBJ1-2
CDR3 protein: ASSLAGQGRDGYT

clone size: NA
V gene: TRBV3-1/TRBV3-2
J gene: TRBJ2-7
CDR3 protein: ASSPSS

clone size: once
V gene: TRBV7-2
J gene: TRBJ2-5
CDR3 protein: ASSRSGGGETQY

clone size: NA
V gene: TRBV30
J gene: TRBJ1-1
CDR3 protein: AWSRGWTEAF

clone size: few
V gene: TRBV14
J gene: TRBJ1-2
CDR3 protein: ASSQRGRGQGYT

clone size: NA
V gene: TRBV5-1
J gene: TRBJ1-1
CDR3 protein: ASSLGGPAMNTEAF

clone size: NA
V gene: TRBV4-2
J gene: TRBJ1-1
CDR3 protein: ASSLHTGENTEAF

clone size: NA
V gene: TRBV7-2
J gene: TRBJ1-2
CDR3 protein: ASSLAVGNLGGYT

clone size: few
V gene: TRBV2
J gene: TRBJ1-4
CDR3 protein: ASSEIGGEKLF

clone size: NA
V gene: TRBV5-1
J gene: TRBJ2-7
CDR3 protein: ASRPGQQTYEQY

clone size: NA
V gene: TRBV6-1
J gene: TRBJ1-1
CDR3 protein: ASTLTGGTEAF

clone size: NA
V gene: TRBV19
J gene: TRBJ1-4
CDR3 protein: ASSDPARSTNEKLF

clone size: NA
V gene: TRBV19
J gene: TRBJ2-6
CDR3 protein: ASSIGGVGANVLT

clone size: NA
V gene: TRBV18
J gene: TRBJ2-3
CDR3 protein: ASSPRTGSTDTQY

clone size: NA
V gene: TRBV19
J gene: TRBJ2-7
CDR3 protein: ASTRTLSYGEQY

clone size: NA
V gene: TRBV30
J gene: TRBJ1-3
CDR3 protein: ARSGGGRGNTIY

clone size: NA
V gene: TRBV5-1
J gene: TRBJ2-1
CDR3 protein: ASSYLAGTTYNEQF

clone size: NA
V gene: TRBV5-6
J gene: TRBJ2-7
CDR3 protein: ASSFMGLGGGSSYEQY

clone size: NA
V gene: TRBV19
J gene: TRBJ1-6
CDR3 protein: ASRPRGNSPLH

clone size: NA
V gene: TRBV19
J gene: TRBJ1-2
CDR3 protein: ASSKGRFSGYT

clone size: NA
V gene: TRBV5-6
J gene: TRBJ2-5
CDR3 protein: ASSPTGNQETQY

clone size: NA
V gene: TRBV30
J gene: TRBJ2-2
CDR3 protein: AWSVRTGREHRGAV